This T cell receptor beta chain was identified in a study of blood T cells in healthy people across ages. Study summary: About one barcoded beta molecule per two T cells was captured by template switching. Study-level results: Unsorted PBMC material precluded a definitive naive versus antigen-experienced comparison.

For the second PCR, which ran for about 7 to 11 cycles, a sample-barcoded 5' primer and a J-beta primer mix were used. TCRdb ran MiXCR on the 5' RACE reads and lists one entry per CDR3 protein. The table has 1.4 million or so distinct CDR3 sequences, about 42% seen once. The trim removed 5 bases at V and 5 bases at J, leaving 6 bases unmatched. The germline gives CDR1 MNHEY, CDR2 SMNVEV (reference sequence). The CDR3 consists of 15 residues. With respect to this clonotype: The antigen remains unidentified.

The sample was blood. This TCR derives from a young woman in good health. The chain employs TRBV27 and TRBJ1-5; 10 bases match TRBD1. The CDR3 here is CASSTQGQGYQPQHF. The CDR3 DNA reads TGTGCCAGCAGTACTCAGGGACAGGGGTATCAGCCCCAGCATTTT.